The clone carrying this TCR beta chain has ten or more counts. These data are taken from a study of early T cells in non-severe SARS-CoV-2 infection. TCRdb recomputed calls from the 5' RACE reads with MiXCR, one row per CDR3 protein. The sample includes about 110,000 distinct CDR3 sequences, roughly 13% seen only once; the top ten take 3.5% to 4%. Per germline, CDR1 MNHNY and CDR2 SVGAGI (reference sequence). This CDR3 has 14 amino acids. V lost 8 bases to trimming and J lost 4 bases, with 15 bases between them. The sample consisted of whole blood, taken at baseline. This sequence was found in an adult who was a healthcare worker with PCR-confirmed SARS-CoV-2 infection or an uninfected control (not recorded which). The chain employs TRBV6-6 and TRBJ1-3; no firm D call. The CDR3 coding sequence is TGTGCCAGCGAGGACCCCCGAAGAGGAAACACCATATATTTT. Encoded protein: CASEDPRRGNTIYF.